Presented here are 22 T cell receptor beta chains from one specimen sequenced in a study of Graves' ophthalmopathy and Graves' hyperthyroidism. RNA transcripts served as template for amplifying TCR beta CDR3 sequences. RT-PCR with HTBI primers came first, then second-round multiplex PCR. MiXCR was run by TCRdb on the multiplex PCR reads, yielding one entry per CDR3 protein. Counted here are almost 750,000 distinct CDR3 sequences, approximately 40% occurring once; the ten biggest clones make up roughly 46%. Sequenced sample: peripheral blood. All receptors come from an adult man with Graves' ophthalmopathy.

This clonotype was picked up a small number of times. The rearrangement links TRBV20-1 to TRBJ2-7; TRBD2 aligns across 7 bases. Trimming removed 2 bases from V and 0 bases from J; junction bases left unmatched: 7. This CDR3 comprises 15 residues. Germline CDR1 DFQATT, CDR2 SNEGSKA (reference sequence). The CDR3 loop reads CSARPGLGYSYEQYF. The DNA for the CDR3 is TGCAGTGCTAGACCCGGACTAGGTTACTCCTACGAGCAGTACTTC.

This clonotype was counted many times. The chain carries TRBV15 and TRBJ2-7; possibly TRBD2 for D (6 bases). The CDR3 is 13 amino acids. Germline loops: CDR1 LNHNV, CDR2 YYDKDF (reference sequence). V lost 1 base to trimming and J lost 4 bases, with 8 bases between them. This CDR3 is CATSRGLGYEQYF. DNA for the CDR3: TGTGCCACCAGCAGAGGACTAGGATACGAGCAGTACTTC.

This clonotype was recorded a few times. The V gene is TRBV5-5, the J gene TRBJ1-5, with D tentatively TRBD1 (5 bases). The CDR3 covers 15 residues. Germline CDR1 is SGHKS and CDR2 is YYEKEE (reference sequence). V shed 3 bases and J shed 5 bases, with 15 bases lying between them. This CDR3 reads CASSSRGDHDQPQHF. Here the CDR3 DNA reads TGTGCCAGCAGCTCGAGGGGAGATCACGATCAGCCCCAGCATTTT.

The rearrangement uses TRBV7-9 and TRBJ1-4; the D gene is possibly TRBD1 (5 bases). Germline V lookup: CDR1 SEHNR, CDR2 FQNEAQ (reference sequence). The CDR3 consists of 14 residues. The V end was cut by 5 bases, the J end by 4 bases, with 11 bases between. DNA for the CDR3: TGTGCCAGCAGCCCCGGCGGACATAATGAAAAACTGTTTTTT. Translation: CASSPGGHNEKLFF.

In this sample, this clonotype turned up a few times. The chain links TRBV7-2 to TRBJ2-7, with 9 bases fitting TRBD1. Germline trimming cut 5 bases from V and 4 bases from J; bases unmatched to any gene: 6. This CDR3 comprises 14 residues. Germline CDR1 reads SGHTA; CDR2 reads FQGNSA. The CDR3 DNA is TGTGCCAGCAGCATAGACAGGGGGAGGTACGAGCAGTACTTC. Protein sequence: CASSIDRGRYEQYF. Full variable domain (rest looked up from reference TRBV7-2 and TRBJ2-7): GAGVSQSPSNKVTEKGKDVELRCDPISGHTALYWYRQSLGQGLEFLIYFQGNSAPDKSGLPSDRFSAERTGGSVSTLTIQRTQQEDSAVYLCASSIDRGRYEQYFGPGTRLTVT.

This chain links TRBV6-6 with TRBJ1-2; the D is unclear. CDR3 length: 15 residues. The germline V gene encodes CDR1 MNHNY and CDR2 SVGAGI (reference sequence). V lost 0 bases to trimming and J lost 1 base, with 9 bases between them. CDR3 coding DNA: TGTGCCAGCAGTTACTCGAGGTCTAATAACTATGGCTACACCTTC. Amino acids: CASSYSRSNNYGYTF.

The rearrangement links TRBV15 to TRBJ2-2, with TRBD2 matching 10 bases. Germline loops: CDR1 LNHNV, CDR2 YYDKDF (reference sequence). The CDR3 has 15 amino acids. V lost 7 bases and J lost 4; bases outside the gene matches: 6. For the CDR3, the DNA is TGTGCCACCAATAGACTAGCGGGCGGCACCGGGGAGCTGTTTTTT. As protein: CATNRLAGGTGELFF.

Worth noting for this clonotype: One end of the junction is discordant with germline, which a read error may explain. The V and J genes are TRBV10-3 and TRBJ1-4, with 9 bases matching TRBD1. CDR1 is ENHRY, CDR2 SYGVKD, per germline. The CDR3 sequence is 16 residues long. DNA for the CDR3: TGTGCCAGCAGTAACCGGGACAGGGTGTCGACTGAAAAACTGTTTTTT. It codes for CASSNRDRVSTEKLFF.

V is TRBV6-1 and J is TRBJ2-5; no firm D call. The CDR3 is 13 residues long. Germline V CDR1 and CDR2: MNHNS, SASEGT. Deletions cut 2 bases from V and 3 bases from J, with 7 bases between. CDR3 sequence reads: CASSESPKETQYF. CDR3 sequence (DNA): TGTGCCAGCAGTGAATCCCCGAAAGAGACCCAGTACTTC.

The CDR3 is CASSYSGGQTEAFF. CDR3 bases: TGTGCCAGCAGTTACTCGGGGGGGCAGACTGAAGCTTTCTTT. This chain uses TRBV6-6 with TRBJ1-1, with D perhaps matching TRBD1 (6 bases). Trimming shortened V by 0 bases and J by 5 bases, and 10 bases separated the two germline ends. The CDR3 sequence is 14 residues long. Germline assignment: CDR1 MNHNY and CDR2 SVGAGI (reference sequence).

The gene calls are TRBV12-3 or TRBV12-4 and TRBJ2-5, with 7 bases aligning to TRBD2. This CDR3 comprises 13 residues. Germline trimming cut 8 bases from V and 5 bases from J; bases unmatched to any gene: 8. CDR3 protein: CASVVGEGETQYF. The CDR3 DNA follows: TGTGCCAGCGTTGTGGGGGAGGGGGAGACCCAGTACTTC.

The V and J genes are TRBV20-1 and TRBJ2-7, with 8 bases that match TRBD1. The junction had 10 bases not matched to a gene; V was cut back by 0 bases and J by 6 bases. This CDR3 has 15 residues. Germline CDR1 reads DFQATT; CDR2 reads SNEGSKA (reference sequence). CDR3 in DNA: TGCAGTGCTAGAGATCCCGGGACAGGTCCTTCCGAGCAGTACTTC. Translation gives CSARDPGTGPSEQYF.

The rearrangement uses TRBV19 and TRBJ2-7, with 8 bases matching TRBD2. The V gene's germline CDR1 is LNHDA and CDR2 SQIVND (reference sequence). V lost 5 bases to trimming and J lost 6 bases; unmatched junction nucleotides: 12. The CDR3 has 15 amino acids. In DNA, the CDR3 is TGTGCCAGTAGTGTAGCGGGACACCGGAAGGGCGAGCAGTACTTC. Protein product: CASSVAGHRKGEQYF.

This clonotype appeared many times. The chain is built from TRBV11-2 and TRBJ1-2; D is unclear. Germline V gene lookup returns CDR1 SGHAT and CDR2 FQNNGV. Deletions cut 1 base from V and 3 bases from J, with 9 bases between. The CDR3 is 14 residues long. Here the CDR3 reads CASSLVGTDYGYTF. The CDR3 nucleotides are TGTGCCAGCAGCTTAGTCGGCACGGACTATGGCTACACCTTC.

This clonotype was found a few times. V usage is TRBV11-2 and J usage is TRBJ1-5; D uncertain. Germline CDR1 SGHAT, CDR2 FQNNGV. This CDR3 is 15 amino acids long. Trimming removed 1 base from V and 0 bases from J, with 7 bases in between. The CDR3: CASSLGSNSNQPQHF. In nucleotides, the CDR3 is TGTGCCAGCAGCTTAGGGTCGAATAGCAATCAGCCCCAGCATTTT.

The rearrangement links TRBV24-1 to TRBJ1-5, with D possibly TRBD1 on 6 matching bases. The CDR3 contains 15 residues. V was trimmed by 7 bases and J by 2 bases, leaving 14 bases between them. CDR1 is KGHDR and CDR2 is SFDVKD in the germline V gene. The CDR3 nucleotides read TGTGCCACCAGCGTTAAGGACAGTGGCAATCAGCCCCAGCATTTT. It yields the protein CATSVKDSGNQPQHF.

Ten or more counts support this clonotype. The chain uses TRBV19 and TRBJ1-5, with D unclear. Per the germline V gene, CDR1 is LNHDA and CDR2 is SQIVND (reference sequence). This CDR3 is built from 14 residues. With 2 bases removed from V and 3 bases from J, the gap between germline ends came to 8 bases. The CDR3 nucleotides read TGTGCCAGTAGTATAAGGGAGAACAATCAGCCCCAGCATTTT. Translation: CASSIRENNQPQHF.

This clonotype was found a few times. The chain couples TRBV19 to TRBJ2-7; possibly TRBD2 for D (6 bases). V lost 1 base, J lost 2 bases, and 9 bases lay in between. This CDR3 spans 14 amino acids. In germline, CDR1 is LNHDA, CDR2 SQIVND (reference sequence). The CDR3 coding sequence is TGTGCCAGTAGTATAGGAGGAGGGCCCTACGAGCAGTACTTC. Protein product: CASSIGGGPYEQYF.

With respect to this clonotype: One end of the junction fails to match germline, which may point to a read error. The CDR3 spells CASSYSLGTGGSGANVLTF. DNA for the CDR3: TGTGCCAGCAGTTACTCTCTTGGGACAGGGGGCTCTGGGGCCAACGTCCTGACTTTC. The gene calls are TRBV10-3 and TRBJ2-6; 11 nucleotides match TRBD1. This CDR3 is 19 amino acids long. Germline-derived CDR1 and CDR2 are ENHRY and SYGVKD.

The chain employs TRBV5-1 and TRBJ2-5, with 7 nucleotides matching TRBD1. Germline trimming cut 1 base from V and 5 bases from J; bases unmatched to any gene: 5. Germline CDR1 is SGHRS and CDR2 is YFSETQ. CDR3 length equals 14 residues. CDR3 DNA sequence: TGCGCCAGCAGCTTGATAGGGGGCGACGAGACCCAGTACTTC. As protein: CASSLIGGDETQYF. Full variable domain (remainder filled in from reference TRBV5-1 and TRBJ2-5): KAGVTQTPRYLIKTRGQQVTLSCSPISGHRSVSWYQQTPGQGLQFLFEYFSETQRNKGNFPGRFSGRQFSNSRSEMNVSTLELGDSALYLCASSLIGGDETQYFGPGTRLLVL.

The V call is TRBV7-9, the J call TRBJ2-2; D call uncertain. The V gene's germline CDR1 is SEHNR and CDR2 FQNEAQ (reference sequence). The CDR3 has 12 amino acids. Between the trimmed V and J ends, which lost 5 bases and 8 bases, there was a span of 9 bases. The CDR3 nucleotides read TGTGCCAGCAGCACAAAGACAGGGGAGCTGTTTTTT. It codes for CASSTKTGELFF.

V usage is TRBV29-1 and J usage is TRBJ2-7; 10 bases are a match to TRBD1. CDR3 length: 15 residues. Germline trimming cut 2 bases from V and 5 bases from J; bases unmatched to any gene: 9. Germline V CDR1 and CDR2: SQVTM, ANQGSEA. CDR3 sequence (DNA): TGCAGCGTTGAAATGGGGACAGGGGCGGTGAACGAGCAGTACTTC. Protein sequence: CSVEMGTGAVNEQYF.